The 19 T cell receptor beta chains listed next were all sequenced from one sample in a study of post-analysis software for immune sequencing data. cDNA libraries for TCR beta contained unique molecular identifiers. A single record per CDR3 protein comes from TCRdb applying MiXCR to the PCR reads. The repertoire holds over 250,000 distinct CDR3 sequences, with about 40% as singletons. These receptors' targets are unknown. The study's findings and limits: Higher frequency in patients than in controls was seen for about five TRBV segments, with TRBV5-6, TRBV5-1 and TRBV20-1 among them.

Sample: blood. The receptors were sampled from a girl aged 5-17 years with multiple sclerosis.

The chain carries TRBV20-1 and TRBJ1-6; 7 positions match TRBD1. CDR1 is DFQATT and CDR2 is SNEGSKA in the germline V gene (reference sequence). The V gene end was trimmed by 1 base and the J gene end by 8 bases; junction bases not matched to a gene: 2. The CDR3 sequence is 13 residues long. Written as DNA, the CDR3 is TGCAGTGCTAGAGTGGGACAGCATTCACCCCTCCACTTT. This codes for CSARVGQHSPLHF.

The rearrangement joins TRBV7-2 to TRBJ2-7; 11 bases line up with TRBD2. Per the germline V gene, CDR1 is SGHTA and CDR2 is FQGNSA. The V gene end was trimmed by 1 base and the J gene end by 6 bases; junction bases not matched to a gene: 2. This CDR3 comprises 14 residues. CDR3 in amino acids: CASSLGLAGGEQYF. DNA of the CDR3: TGTGCCAGCAGCTTAGGTCTAGCGGGGGGCGAGCAGTACTTC.

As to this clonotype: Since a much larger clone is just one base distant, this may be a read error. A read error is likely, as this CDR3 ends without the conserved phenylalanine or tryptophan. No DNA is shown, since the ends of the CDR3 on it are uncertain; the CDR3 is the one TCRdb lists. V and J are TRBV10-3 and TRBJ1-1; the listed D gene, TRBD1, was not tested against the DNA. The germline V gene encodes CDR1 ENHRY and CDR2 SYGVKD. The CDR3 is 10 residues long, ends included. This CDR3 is CAIPTGNGFL.

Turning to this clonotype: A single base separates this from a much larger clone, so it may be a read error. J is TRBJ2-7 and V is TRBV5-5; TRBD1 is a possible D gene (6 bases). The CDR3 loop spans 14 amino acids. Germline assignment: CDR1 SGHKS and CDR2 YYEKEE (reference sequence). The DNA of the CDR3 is TGTGCCGGCAGCCCCCAGGGGATTGGGGCCGAGCAGTACTTC. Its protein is CAGSPQGIGAEQYF.

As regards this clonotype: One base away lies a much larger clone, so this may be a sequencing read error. CDR3 region: CASNPYLTGTGSTEAFF. CDR3 nucleotides: TGTGCCAGCAACCCGTATCTAACAGGGACGGGGAGCACTGAAGCTTTCTTT. This sequence joins TRBV7-2 and TRBJ1-1; a possible D gene is TRBD1 (6 bases). Trimming shortened V by 7 bases and J by 4 bases, and 25 bases separated the two germline ends. The CDR3 is made up of 17 amino acids. Per germline, CDR1 SGHTA and CDR2 FQGNSA.

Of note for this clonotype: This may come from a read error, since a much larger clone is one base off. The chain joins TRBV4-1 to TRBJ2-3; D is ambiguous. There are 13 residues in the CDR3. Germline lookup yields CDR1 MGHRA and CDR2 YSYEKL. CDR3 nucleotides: TGCGCCAGGAGCCAAGTAGCAACAGATACGCAGTATTTT. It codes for CARSQVATDTQYF.

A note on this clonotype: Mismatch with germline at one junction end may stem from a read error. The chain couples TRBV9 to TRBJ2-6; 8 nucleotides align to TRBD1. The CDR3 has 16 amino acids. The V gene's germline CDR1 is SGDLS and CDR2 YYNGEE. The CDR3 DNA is TGTGCCAGCGTCCGACAGGGGTTCTCTGGGGCCAACGTCCGGACTTTC. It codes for CASVRQGFSGANVRTF.

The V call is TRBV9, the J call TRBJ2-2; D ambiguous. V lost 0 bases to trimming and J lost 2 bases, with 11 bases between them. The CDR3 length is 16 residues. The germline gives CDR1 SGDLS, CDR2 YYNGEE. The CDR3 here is CASSVEVTDNTGELFF. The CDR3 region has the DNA TGTGCCAGCAGCGTAGAGGTGACGGATAACACCGGGGAGCTGTTTTTT.

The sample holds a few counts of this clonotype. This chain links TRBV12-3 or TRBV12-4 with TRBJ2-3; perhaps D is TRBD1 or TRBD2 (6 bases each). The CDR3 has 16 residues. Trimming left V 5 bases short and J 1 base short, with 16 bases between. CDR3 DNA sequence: TGTGCCAGCAGTCCCGGGTTAGGGGGGCGCACAGATACGCAGTATTTT. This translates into CASSPGLGGRTDTQYF.

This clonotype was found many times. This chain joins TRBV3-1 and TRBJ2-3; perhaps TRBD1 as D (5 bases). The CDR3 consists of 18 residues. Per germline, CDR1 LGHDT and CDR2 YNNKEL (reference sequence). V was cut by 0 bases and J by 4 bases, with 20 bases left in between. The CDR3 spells CASSQEGPRAGSADTQYF. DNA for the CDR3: TGTGCCAGCAGCCAAGAAGGTCCCCGAGCAGGGTCGGCAGATACGCAGTATTTT.

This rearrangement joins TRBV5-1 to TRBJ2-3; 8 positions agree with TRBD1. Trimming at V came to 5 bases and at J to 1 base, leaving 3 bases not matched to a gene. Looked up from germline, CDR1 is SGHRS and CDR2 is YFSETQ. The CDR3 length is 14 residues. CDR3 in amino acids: CASRETGGTDTQYF. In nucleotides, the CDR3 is TGCGCCAGCAGGGAGACAGGGGGCACAGATACGCAGTATTTT.

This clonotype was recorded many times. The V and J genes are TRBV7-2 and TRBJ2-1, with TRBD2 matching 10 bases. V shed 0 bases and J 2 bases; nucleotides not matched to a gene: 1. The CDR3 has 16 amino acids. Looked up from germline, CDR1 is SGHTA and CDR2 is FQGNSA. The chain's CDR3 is CASSLALAGAYNEQFF. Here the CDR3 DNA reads TGTGCCAGCAGCTTAGCCCTAGCGGGAGCCTACAATGAGCAGTTCTTC.

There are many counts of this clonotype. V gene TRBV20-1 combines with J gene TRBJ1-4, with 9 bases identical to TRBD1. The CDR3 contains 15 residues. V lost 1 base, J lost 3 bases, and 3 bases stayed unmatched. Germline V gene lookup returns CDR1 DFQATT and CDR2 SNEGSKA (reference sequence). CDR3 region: CSARGQGGSNEKLFF. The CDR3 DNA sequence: TGCAGTGCTAGAGGACAGGGGGGATCTAATGAAAAACTGTTTTTT.

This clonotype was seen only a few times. CDR3 sequence (DNA): TGTGCCACCAGCAGAGATGTCGGGGCCTCCTACAATGAGCAGTACTTC. Translating it yields CATSRDVGASYNEQYF. The chain joins TRBV15 to TRBJ2-1; either TRBD1 or TRBD2 may fit D (5 bases each). The DNA end lines up better with TRBJ2-7; the J call may be wrong. Per the germline V gene, CDR1 is LNHNV and CDR2 is YYDKDF (reference sequence). This CDR3 has 16 residues.

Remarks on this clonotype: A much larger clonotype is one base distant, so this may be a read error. CDR3 sequence reads: CAASDPGPTNEQFF. CDR3 coding DNA: TGTGCCGCCAGTGATCCGGGACCGACCAATGAGCAGTTCTTC. V is TRBV24-1 and J is TRBJ2-1; tentatively, D is TRBD1 or TRBD2 (5 bases each). Germline CDR1 and CDR2: KGHDR and SFDVKD. CDR3 length equals 14 residues.

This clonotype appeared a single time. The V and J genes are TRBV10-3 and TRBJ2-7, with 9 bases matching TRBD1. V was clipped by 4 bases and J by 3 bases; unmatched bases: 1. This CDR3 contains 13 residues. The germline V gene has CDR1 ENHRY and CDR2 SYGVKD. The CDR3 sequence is CAISGDRDYEQYF. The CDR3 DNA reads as TGTGCCATCAGTGGGGACAGGGACTACGAGCAGTACTTC.

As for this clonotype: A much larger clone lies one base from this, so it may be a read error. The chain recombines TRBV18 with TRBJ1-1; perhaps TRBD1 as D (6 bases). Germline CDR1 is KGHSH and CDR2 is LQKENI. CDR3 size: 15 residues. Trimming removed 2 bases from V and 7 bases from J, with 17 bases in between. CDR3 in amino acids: CASSPFPGADIEAFF. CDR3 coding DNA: TGTGCCAGCTCACCATTCCCAGGGGCGGACATTGAAGCTTTCTTT.

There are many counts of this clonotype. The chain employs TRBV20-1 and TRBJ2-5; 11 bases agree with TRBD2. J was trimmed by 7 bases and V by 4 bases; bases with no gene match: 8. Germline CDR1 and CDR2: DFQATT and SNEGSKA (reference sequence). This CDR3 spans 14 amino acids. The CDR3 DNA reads TGCAGTGCTAACCCACTAGCGGGGGTCGGGACCCAGTACTTC. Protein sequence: CSANPLAGVGTQYF.

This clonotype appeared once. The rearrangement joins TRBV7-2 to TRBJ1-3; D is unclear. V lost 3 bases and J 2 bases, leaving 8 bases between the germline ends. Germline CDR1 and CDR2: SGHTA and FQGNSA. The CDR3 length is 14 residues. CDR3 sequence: CASSFSDPGNTIYF. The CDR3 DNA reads TGTGCCAGCAGCTTCTCAGACCCTGGAAACACCATATATTTT.